The rows below give T cell receptor beta chains drawn from one sample of a study of blood T cell repertoires in COVID-19. Using immunoSEQ multiplex PCR, the repertoire was profiled, and TCRdb retains in-frame clones only, with some absent. The table lists 150,000 to 200,000 clones, about 86% of them singletons. Sequenced input: peripheral blood. Receptor source: a man aged 18-30 years with acute or convalescent COVID-19. CDR3s include the opening cysteine and the closing phenylalanine or tryptophan. The order of the fields is clone size, CDR3 length, J gene, V gene, D gene, CDR3 protein, CDR3 DNA. A D gene is named only where the DNA matches it firmly. Some rows have no size entry. The others give once, few or many, or a class for an expanded clone.

>-|14|TRBJ2-7|TRBV7-9|TRBD1
CASSQDRSSYEQYF
TGTGCCAGCAGCCAGGACAGGAGCTCCTACGAGCAGTACTTC
>-|15|TRBJ2-1|TRBV3-1/TRBV3-2|TRBD2
CASSPTSDSYNEQFF
TGTGCCAGCAGCCCAACTAGCGACTCCTACAATGAGCAGTTCTTC
>-|13|TRBJ2-5|TRBV9|-
CASSVGPGETQYF
TGTGCCAGCAGCGTAGGGCCGGGGGAGACCCAGTACTTC
>-|15|TRBJ2-5|TRBV10-3|TRBD2
CAISEGTSGEQTQYF
TGTGCCATCAGTGAGGGGACTAGCGGGGAACAGACCCAGTACTTC
>-|15|TRBJ1-2|TRBV29-1|TRBD1
CSVVWGTGGIYGYTF
TGCAGCGTTGTTTGGGGGACAGGGGGCATCTATGGCTACACCTTC
>once|17|TRBJ2-3|TRBV24-1|TRBD2
CATAPAGLAGRTDTQYF
TGTGCCACCGCACCAGCGGGACTAGCGGGGCGCACAGATACGCAGTATTTT
>-|16|TRBJ1-1|TRBV3-1/TRBV3-2|-
CASSRLGARRNTEAFF
TGTGCCAGCAGCCGATTGGGGGCGAGGAGGAACACTGAAGCTTTCTTT
>-|14|TRBJ2-1|TRBV18|-
CASSTSTRFDEQFF
TGTGCCAGCTCAACCTCGACAAGGTTCGATGAGCAGTTCTTC
>once|18|TRBJ2-1|TRBV13|TRBD2
CASSSLQGLASSYNEQFF
TGTGCCAGCAGCTCCCTCCAGGGACTAGCGAGCTCCTACAATGAGCAGTTCTTC
>-|14|TRBJ1-5|TRBV30|-
CAWDKPPGNQPQHF
TGTGCCTGGGACAAACCGCCGGGCAATCAGCCCCAGCATTTT
>-|14|TRBJ1-2|TRBV18|-
CASSSGDGYYGYTF
TGTGCCAGCTCATCAGGGGACGGGTACTATGGCTACACCTTC
>-|14|TRBJ1-2|TRBV6-1|-
CASSDSGIAYGYTF
TGTGCCAGCAGTGATTCAGGGATCGCCTATGGCTACACCTTC
>-|13|TRBJ1-2|TRBV2|TRBD1
CASIGQGNYGYTF
TGTGCCAGCATCGGACAGGGGAACTATGGCTACACCTTC
>-|14|TRBJ1-1|TRBV19|-
CASSIGSGATEAFF
TGTGCCAGTAGTATAGGCTCGGGTGCGACTGAAGCTTTCTTT
>-|11|TRBJ1-1|TRBV10-2|-
CATAGDTEAFF
TGCGCCACCGCGGGGGACACTGAAGCTTTCTTT
>-|11|TRBJ2-1|TRBV30|-
CAWIQPAEQFF
TGTGCCTGGATCCAACCCGCGGAGCAGTTCTTC
>-|15|TRBJ2-1|TRBV19|TRBD1
CASSIAGTVYNEQFF
TGTGCCAGTAGTATAGCCGGGACAGTATACAATGAGCAGTTCTTC
>once|13|TRBJ1-5|TRBV27|-
CASSQGFNQPQHF
TGTGCCAGCAGCCAGGGTTTCAATCAGCCCCAGCATTTT
>-|13|TRBJ1-1|TRBV10-2|TRBD1
CASRKGQGTEAFF
TGCGCCAGCAGAAAAGGACAGGGCACTGAAGCTTTCTTT
>few|17|TRBJ1-5|TRBV6-7|TRBD1
CASSYFFSGTGNQPQHF
TGTGCCAGCAGTTACTTTTTTTCCGGGACAGGCAATCAGCCCCAGCATTTT
>-|16|TRBJ2-1|TRBV7-3|TRBD1
CASSSPDRTARNEQFF
TGTGCCAGCAGCTCACCGGACAGGACGGCGAGAAATGAGCAGTTCTTC
>-|17|TRBJ2-7|TRBV4-1|TRBD2
CASSPLRGGARDDEQYF
TGCGCCAGCAGCCCCCTACGCGGGGGGGCCCGTGACGACGAGCAGTACTTC
>-|14|TRBJ1-2|TRBV28|-
CASSSPSGNYGYTF
TGTGCCAGCAGTTCCCCCTCCGGGAACTATGGCTACACCTTC
>-|17|TRBJ2-3|TRBV14|TRBD2
CASSQGILAGGSHTQYF
TGTGCCAGCAGCCAGGGGATTCTAGCGGGTGGTTCTCATACGCAGTATTTT
>-|14|TRBJ1-1|TRBV10-1|TRBD1
CASSESFGQGEAFF
TGCGCCAGCAGTGAGTCCTTTGGACAGGGTGAAGCTTTCTTT
>-|15|TRBJ2-6|TRBV9|-
CASSGRGTGANVLTF
TGTGCCAGCAGCGGTCGGGGGACTGGGGCCAACGTCCTGACTTTC
>-|15|TRBJ2-4|TRBV11-3|-
CASSFDSQAKNIQYF
TGTGCCAGCAGCTTCGACAGCCAAGCCAAAAACATTCAGTACTTC
>-|18|TRBJ2-4|TRBV7-8|TRBD1
CASSQFPGTGVAKNIQYF
TGTGCCAGCAGCCAATTCCCTGGGACAGGGGTCGCCAAAAACATTCAGTACTTC
>-|15|TRBJ2-1|TRBV7-7|-
CASSLALHLAGEQFF
TGTGCCAGCAGCTTAGCGTTACACCTAGCCGGTGAGCAGTTCTTC
>-|17|TRBJ2-5|TRBV5-8|TRBD2
CASSTSGTSGAQETQYF
TGTGCCAGCAGCACCTCCGGGACTAGCGGGGCCCAAGAGACCCAGTACTTC
>-|15|TRBJ2-1|TRBV29-1|TRBD1
CSVRPRRDRGNEQFF
TGCAGCGTCAGACCCCGACGGGACAGGGGGAATGAGCAGTTCTTC
>-|15|TRBJ1-1|TRBV29-1|TRBD1
CSVVRDRGMNTEAFF
TGCAGCGTTGTGAGGGACAGGGGAATGAACACTGAAGCTTTCTTT
>-|15|TRBJ1-1|TRBV7-2|TRBD1
CASSSHRGPNTEAFF
TGTGCCAGCAGCTCACACAGGGGACCGAACACTGAAGCTTTCTTT
>-|15|TRBJ1-3|TRBV28|TRBD1
CASSTPGTDLNTIYF
TGTGCCAGCAGTACCCCCGGGACAGACCTAAACACCATATATTTT
>-|13|TRBJ2-2|TRBV28|-
CASRLAGTGELFF
TGTGCCAGCAGACTAGCAGGTACCGGGGAGCTGTTTTTT
>-|14|TRBJ1-6|TRBV25-1|-
CASTLSGYGSPLHF
TGTGCCAGCACCCTATCGGGGTATGGTTCACCCCTCCACTTT
>-|13|TRBJ2-1|TRBV5-6|TRBD1
CASSLGTGNEQFF
TGTGCCAGCAGCTTGGGGACAGGCAATGAGCAGTTCTTC
>few|19|TRBJ1-4|TRBV7-9|TRBD1
CASSEDLRTGRMRNEKLFF
TGTGCCAGCAGCGAGGACCTTAGGACAGGACGAATGAGGAATGAAAAACTGTTTTTT
>few|14|TRBJ1-1|TRBV19|-
CASSHQGQNTEAFF
TGTGCCAGTAGTCACCAGGGGCAGAACACTGAAGCTTTCTTT
>-|15|TRBJ2-5|TRBV24-1|TRBD1
CATSDLGGNQETQYF
TGTGCCACCAGTGATTTAGGGGGCAACCAAGAGACCCAGTACTTC